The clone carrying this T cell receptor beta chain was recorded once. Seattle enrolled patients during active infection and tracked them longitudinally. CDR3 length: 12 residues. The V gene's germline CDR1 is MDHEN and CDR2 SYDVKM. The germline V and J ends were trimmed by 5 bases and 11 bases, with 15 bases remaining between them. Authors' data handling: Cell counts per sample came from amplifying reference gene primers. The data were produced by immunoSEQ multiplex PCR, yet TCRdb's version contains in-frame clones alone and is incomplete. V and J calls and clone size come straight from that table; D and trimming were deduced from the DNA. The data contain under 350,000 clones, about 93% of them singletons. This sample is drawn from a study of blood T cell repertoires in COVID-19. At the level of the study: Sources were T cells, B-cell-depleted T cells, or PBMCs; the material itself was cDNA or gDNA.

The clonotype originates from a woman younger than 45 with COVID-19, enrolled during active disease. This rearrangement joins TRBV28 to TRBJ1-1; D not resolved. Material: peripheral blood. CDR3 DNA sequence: TGTGCCAGCAGTCCCACTGTTAGTAGCGCTTTCTTT. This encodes CASSPTVSSAFF. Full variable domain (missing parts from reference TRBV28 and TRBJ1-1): DVKVTQSSRYLVKRTGEKVFLECVQDMDHENMFWYRQDPGLGLRLIYFSYDVKMKEKGDIPEGYSVSREKKERFSLILESASTNQTSMYLCASSPTVSSAFFGQGTRLTVV.